This T cell receptor (beta chain) comes out of a study of neurological immune-mediated disorders (dated by TCRdb to about 2019). Broadly, across the study: Among the roughly 34 multiple sclerosis patients, relapsing-remitting MS accounted for around 30 and secondary progressive MS accounted for 3. Using UMI-based sequencing, the study compared peripheral blood TCR-beta repertoires from patients with HTLV-I-associated myelopathy (HAM/TSP), patients with multiple sclerosis, and healthy controls. The cohort included about 70 subjects: approximately 14 with HAM/TSP, about 34 with multiple sclerosis, and some 20 healthy controls. The 95 to 120 TCR-beta libraries covered PBMC samples along with longitudinal samples, technical triplicates, and paired sorted CD4+ and CD8+ T-cell subsets.

cDNA synthesis used template-switch 5'RACE with a primer carrying a 10-nucleotide random unique molecular identifier tagging each TCR transcript. Each sequencing run produced over 160 million TCR-beta sequences covering 15-18 subjects. The RNeasy kit was used to extract total RNA. The KAPA Real-time Library Amplification kit was used to amplify TCR-beta VDJ regions with primers for the TCR constant region and the 5'RACE anchor. Sample indexes and Illumina adaptors were added in a first PCR, and a second PCR then increased library yield. After Ampure bead purification, the roughly 650 bp TCR product was size-selected on a 2% E-gel SizeSelection system. Before pooling, libraries had their quality checked on a Bioanalyzer, their concentration measured with Qubit, and their quantity determined with the Kapa Library Quantification kit. An Illumina HiSeq 2500 was used to sequence the libraries paired-end at 2 x 150 bp. To increase sequence diversity, roughly 25-31% phiX was spiked into each library pool. In the paper's pipeline: The UMI-based MiGEC pipeline processed quality-filtered reads and removed over 80% of raw TCR sequences during error correction. VDJ genes were aligned to IMGT germline references, and each clonotype was defined by a unique CDR3 amino acid sequence together with V-J genes. VDJtools evaluated clonal expansion, Shannon diversity and CDR3 relatedness (CalcPairwiseDistances, ClusterSamples); CLCbio workbench built phylogenetic trees. A clone was classed as expanded if it had 8 or more unique UMIs, a cutoff based on coefficient-of-variation modelling across technical triplicates. TCRdb trimmed public reads at Q25 via fastp, called clones via MiXCR and kept in-frame beta chains. Under each unique CDR3 protein, matching rows form one entry showing the most common genes and DNA. TCRdb, not the original authors, processed these V and J calls. In all, the sample holds tens of thousands of distinct CDR3 sequences, and 3.6% of those were seen once. The top ten clones comprise roughly 1.7% of the sample.

What the research found in general, with its limitations: No identical CDR3 amino acid sequences were shared among expanded clones across subjects, suggesting private TCR-beta repertoires in all groups. TCR clonal expansion was highest in HAM/TSP patients and lowest in MS patients, with MS patients falling below even healthy controls. Repertoires from 18 of 34 MS patients were grouped by phylogenetic analysis into a cluster of related CDR3 sequences, suggesting a possible repertoire-level signature. No clinical or MRI features were associated with the MS cluster, and the authors said that larger cohorts are needed.

This clonotype was seen many times. Its antigen remains unidentified. Base qualities are not provided; no much larger clone lies one nucleotide away. Reading the germline V gene gives CDR1 SQVTM and CDR2 ANQGSEA. Including cysteine and phenylalanine, the CDR3 has 14 amino acids. The sequence is cut down to CDR3 DNA, 42 bases in frame from base 1. Trimming takes 2 bases from V and 5 bases from J, and the germline ends sit 15 bases apart. Libraries from unsorted PBMCs were made from 2 million PBMCs kept in RNAlater at -80 degrees C until RNA extraction. The multiple sclerosis patients were enrolled in a US clinical protocol that used magnetic resonance imaging to evaluate disease progression. PBMCs were separated from peripheral blood using Ficoll-Hypaque density gradient centrifugation and then cryopreserved in liquid nitrogen.

This TCR was recovered from a young man with multiple sclerosis. The chain uses TRBV29-1 and TRBJ1-1; the D segment could be TRBD1, given 6 matching bases. The sample consisted of PBMCs. The CDR3 protein: CSVENTGNWTEAFF. The DNA reads TGCAGCGTTGAAAACACAGGGAATTGGACTGAAGCTTTCTTT.